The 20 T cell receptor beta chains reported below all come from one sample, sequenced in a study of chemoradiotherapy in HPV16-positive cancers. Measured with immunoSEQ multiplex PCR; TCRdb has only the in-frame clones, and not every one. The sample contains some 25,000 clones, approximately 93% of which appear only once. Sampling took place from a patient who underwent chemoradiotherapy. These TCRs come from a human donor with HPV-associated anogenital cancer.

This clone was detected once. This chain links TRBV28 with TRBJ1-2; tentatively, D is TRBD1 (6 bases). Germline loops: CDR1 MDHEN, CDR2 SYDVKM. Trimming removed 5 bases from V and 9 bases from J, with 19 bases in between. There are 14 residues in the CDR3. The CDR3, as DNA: TGTGCCAGCAGTGTGTGGGGGCGGGGTAGGCGCTACACCTTC. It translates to CASSVWGRGRRYTF.

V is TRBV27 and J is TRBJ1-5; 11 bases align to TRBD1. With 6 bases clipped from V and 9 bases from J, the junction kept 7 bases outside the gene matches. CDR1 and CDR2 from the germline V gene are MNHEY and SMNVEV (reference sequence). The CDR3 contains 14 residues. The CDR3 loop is CASSGQGALSPQHF. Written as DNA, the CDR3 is TGTGCCAGCAGCGGACAGGGGGCTCTATCGCCCCAGCATTTT.

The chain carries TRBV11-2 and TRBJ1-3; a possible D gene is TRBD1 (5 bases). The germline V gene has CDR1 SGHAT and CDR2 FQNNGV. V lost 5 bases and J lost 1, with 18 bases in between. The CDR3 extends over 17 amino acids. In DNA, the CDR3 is TGTGCCAGCAGCCCCCTAAGGGGAGGCTTTTCTGGAAACACCATATATTTT. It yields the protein CASSPLRGGFSGNTIYF.

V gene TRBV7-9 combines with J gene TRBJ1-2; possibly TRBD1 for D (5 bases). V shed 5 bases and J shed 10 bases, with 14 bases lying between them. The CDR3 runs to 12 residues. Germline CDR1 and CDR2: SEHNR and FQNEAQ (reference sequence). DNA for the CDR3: TGTGCCAGCAGCCCTCAAACAGGCCACTACACCTTC. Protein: CASSPQTGHYTF.

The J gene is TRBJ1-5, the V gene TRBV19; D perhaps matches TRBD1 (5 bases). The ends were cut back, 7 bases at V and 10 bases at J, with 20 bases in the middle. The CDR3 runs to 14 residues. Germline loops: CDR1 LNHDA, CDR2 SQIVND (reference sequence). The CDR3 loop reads CASKKRGILGPQHF. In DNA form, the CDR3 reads TGTGCCAGTAAAAAACGGGGGATACTAGGACCCCAGCATTTT.

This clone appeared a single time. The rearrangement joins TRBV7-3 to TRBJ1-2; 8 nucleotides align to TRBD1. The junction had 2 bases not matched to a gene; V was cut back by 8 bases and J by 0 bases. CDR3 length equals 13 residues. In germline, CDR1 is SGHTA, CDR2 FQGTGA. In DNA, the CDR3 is TGTGCCAGCGGGACAGGACCTAACTATGGCTACACCTTC. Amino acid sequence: CASGTGPNYGYTF.

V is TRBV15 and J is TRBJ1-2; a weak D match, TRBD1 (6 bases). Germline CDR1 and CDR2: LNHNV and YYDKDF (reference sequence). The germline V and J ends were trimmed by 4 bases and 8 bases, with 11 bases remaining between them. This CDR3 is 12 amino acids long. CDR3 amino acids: CATSTGEGGYTF. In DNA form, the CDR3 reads TGTGCCACCAGCACAGGGGAGGGCGGCTACACCTTC.

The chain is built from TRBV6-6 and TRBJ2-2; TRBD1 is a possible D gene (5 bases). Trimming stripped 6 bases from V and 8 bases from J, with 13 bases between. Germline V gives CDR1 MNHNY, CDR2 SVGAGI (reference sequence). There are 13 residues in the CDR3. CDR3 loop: CASRFLQGGELFF. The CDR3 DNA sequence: TGTGCCAGCAGATTCCTCCAGGGAGGGGAGCTGTTTTTT.

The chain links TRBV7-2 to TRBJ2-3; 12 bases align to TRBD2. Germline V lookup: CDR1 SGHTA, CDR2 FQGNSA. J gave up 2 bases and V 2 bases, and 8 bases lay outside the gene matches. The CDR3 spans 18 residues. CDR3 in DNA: TGTGCCAGCAGCTTAAGCCTCCGGACTAGCGGGATCACAGATACGCAGTATTTT. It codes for CASSLSLRTSGITDTQYF. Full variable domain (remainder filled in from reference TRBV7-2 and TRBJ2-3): GAGVSQSPSNKVTEKGKDVELRCDPISGHTALYWYRQSLGQGLEFLIYFQGNSAPDKSGLPSDRFSAERTGGSVSTLTIQRTQQEDSAVYLCASSLSLRTSGITDTQYFGPGTRLTVL.

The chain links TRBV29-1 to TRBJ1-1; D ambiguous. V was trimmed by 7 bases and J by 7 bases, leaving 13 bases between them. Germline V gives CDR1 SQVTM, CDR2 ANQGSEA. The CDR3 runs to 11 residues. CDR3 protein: CSGYKGVEAFF. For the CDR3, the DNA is TGCAGCGGATATAAAGGTGTTGAAGCTTTCTTT.

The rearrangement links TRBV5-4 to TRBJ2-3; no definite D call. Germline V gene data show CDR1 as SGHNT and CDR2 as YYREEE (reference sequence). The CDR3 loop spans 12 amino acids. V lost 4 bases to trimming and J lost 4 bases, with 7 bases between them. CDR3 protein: CASSQSADTQYF. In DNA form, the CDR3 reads TGTGCCAGCAGCCAGAGTGCAGATACGCAGTATTTT. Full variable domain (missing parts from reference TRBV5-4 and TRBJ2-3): ETGVTQSPTHLIKTRGQQVTLRCSSQSGHNTVSWYQQALGQGPQFIFQYYREEENGRGNFPPRFSGLQFPNYSSELNVNALELDDSALYLCASSQSADTQYFGPGTRLTVL.

The CDR3: CASSTPRTGSDEQFF. CDR3 coding DNA: TGTGCCAGCAGCACCCCCCGGACAGGGAGTGATGAGCAGTTCTTC. V and J are TRBV27 and TRBJ2-1; TRBD1 aligns across 8 bases. Germline CDR1 reads MNHEY; CDR2 reads SMNVEV (reference sequence). V shed 6 bases and J 8 bases; nucleotides not matched to a gene: 12. This CDR3 region has 15 residues.

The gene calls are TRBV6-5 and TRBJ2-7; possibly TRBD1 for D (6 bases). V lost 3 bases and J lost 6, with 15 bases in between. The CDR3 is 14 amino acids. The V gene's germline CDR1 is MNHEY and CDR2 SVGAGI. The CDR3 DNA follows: TGTGCCAGCAGTTATAATCACAGGGTGGGCGAGCAGTACTTC. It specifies CASSYNHRVGEQYF.

The CDR3, as DNA: TGTGCCAGCAGTTTTGGGACAGGGAACTACAATGAGCAGTTCTTC. Its protein is CASSFGTGNYNEQFF. The rearrangement uses TRBV28 and TRBJ2-1, with 9 bases fitting TRBD1. V gave up 3 bases and J gave up 3 bases; unmatched junction bases: 3. The germline V gene encodes CDR1 MDHEN and CDR2 SYDVKM. The CDR3 covers 15 residues.

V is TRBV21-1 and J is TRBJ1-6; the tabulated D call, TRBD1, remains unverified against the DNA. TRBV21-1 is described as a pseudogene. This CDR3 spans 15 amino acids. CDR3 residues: CASSKAWTGDSPLHF. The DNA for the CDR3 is TGTGCCAGCAGCAAAGCGTGGACAGGGGATTCACCCCTCCACTTT.

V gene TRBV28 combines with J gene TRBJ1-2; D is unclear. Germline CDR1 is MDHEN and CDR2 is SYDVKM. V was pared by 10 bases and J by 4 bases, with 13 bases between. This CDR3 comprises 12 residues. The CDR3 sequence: CATTVVGYGYTF. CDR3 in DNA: TGTGCCACCACCGTGGTGGGCTATGGCTACACCTTC.

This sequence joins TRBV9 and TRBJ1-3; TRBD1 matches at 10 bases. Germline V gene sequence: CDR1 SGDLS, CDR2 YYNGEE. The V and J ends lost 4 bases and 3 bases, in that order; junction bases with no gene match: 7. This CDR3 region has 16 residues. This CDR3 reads CASSTRQGAGGNTIYF. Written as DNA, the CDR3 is TGTGCCAGCAGCACCCGACAGGGGGCAGGTGGAAACACCATATATTTT.

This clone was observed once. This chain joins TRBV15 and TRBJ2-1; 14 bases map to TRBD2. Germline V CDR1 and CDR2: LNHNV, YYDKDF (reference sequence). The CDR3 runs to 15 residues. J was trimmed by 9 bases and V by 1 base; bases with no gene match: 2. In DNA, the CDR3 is TGTGCCACCAGCAGAGTAGGGACTAGCGGGAGTGAGCAGTTCTTC. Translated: CATSRVGTSGSEQFF.

DNA of the CDR3: TGTGCCAGCAGCTTAGAACGGCAGGTTGGGGAGCTGTTTTTT. It is translated as CASSLERQVGELFF. The J gene is TRBJ2-2, the V gene TRBV11-2, with D hard to call. V gave up 0 bases and J gave up 8 bases, with 10 bases separating them. Germline V CDR1 and CDR2: SGHAT, FQNNGV. This CDR3 comprises 14 residues. Full variable domain (missing parts from reference TRBV11-2 and TRBJ2-2): EAGVAQSPRYKIIEKRQSVAFWCNPISGHATLYWYQQILGQGPKLLIQFQNNGVVDDSQLPKDRFSAERLKGVDSTLKIQPAKLEDSAVYLCASSLERQVGELFFGEGSRLTVL.

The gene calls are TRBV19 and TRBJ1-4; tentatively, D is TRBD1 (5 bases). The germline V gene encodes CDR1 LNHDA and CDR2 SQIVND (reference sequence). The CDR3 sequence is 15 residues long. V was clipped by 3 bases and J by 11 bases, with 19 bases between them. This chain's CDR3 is CASSMGQGLNLKLFF. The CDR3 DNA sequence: TGTGCCAGTAGTATGGGGCAGGGCCTTAATTTGAAACTGTTTTTT.